One and the same sample provided the 2 T cell receptor beta chains below, sequenced in a study of shared clonotypes between healthy human individuals. CD8 cells classed as naive were CD45RO-negative and positively selected for CCR7, excluding terminally differentiated effector memory CD45RA+ cells. Using immunoSEQ multiplex PCR, the repertoire was profiled, and TCRdb retains in-frame clones only, with some absent. The profile covers around 550,000 clones, with around 95% appearing a single time and over 0.1% taken by the ten largest. The sequenced material came from naive CD8+ T cells sorted from blood. Receptor source: a woman aged 25 to 39 in good health.

This clone occurred once. V and J are TRBV27 and TRBJ2-5, with D possibly matching TRBD1 (6 bases). With 5 bases removed from V and 1 base from J, the gap between germline ends came to 11 bases. The CDR3 covers 14 residues. CDR1 is MNHEY and CDR2 is SMNVEV in the germline V gene (reference sequence). The CDR3 DNA reads as TGTGCCAGCAGTAAGGGACACCTCCAAGAGACCCAGTACTTC. It yields the protein CASSKGHLQETQYF.

The J gene is TRBJ1-1, the V gene TRBV19, with D maybe TRBD1 (6 bases). CDR1 is LNHDA, CDR2 SQIVND, per germline (reference sequence). The CDR3 spans 13 residues. V shed 6 bases and J shed 1 base, with 9 bases lying between them. The chain's CDR3 is CASSRGPNTEAFF. The CDR3 DNA follows: TGTGCCAGTAGCAGGGGCCCGAACACTGAAGCTTTCTTT.